One and the same sample provided the 10 T cell receptor beta chains below, sequenced in a study of T-cell memory formation after mild COVID-19. MiXCR, applied by TCRdb to the 5' RACE reads, yields one record per CDR3 protein. The table has about 270,000 distinct CDR3 sequences, around 15% seen once; the top ten hold roughly 24%. The sequencing input was PBMCs or a T cell subset sorted from them (not recorded which). The receptors shown here come from a man between 18 and 29 years old who had mild COVID-19 (a few samples of this study predate the infection). Cell type and time point are not known.

CDR3 region: CASSFTGGDNEQFF. The CDR3 coding sequence is TGTGCCAGCAGCTTCACGGGAGGGGACAATGAGCAGTTCTTC. This chain joins TRBV7-6 and TRBJ2-1; 8 positions agree with TRBD2. The CDR3 runs 14 residues. Germline V gene sequence: CDR1 SGHVS, CDR2 FNYEAQ. J was trimmed by 5 bases and V by 3 bases; bases with no gene match: 3.

This clonotype appeared a few times. This rearrangement joins TRBV10-3 to TRBJ2-7, with 15 bases aligning to TRBD2. Trimming at V came to 6 bases and at J to 2 bases, leaving 8 bases not matched to a gene. This CDR3 has 17 amino acids. Germline V gene data show CDR1 as ENHRY and CDR2 as SYGVKD. CDR3 region: CAIRQGLAGGEAYEQYF. The CDR3 nucleotides are TGTGCCATCAGGCAGGGACTAGCGGGGGGAGAGGCCTACGAGCAGTACTTC.

This clonotype has a handful of counts. The chain joins TRBV5-1 to TRBJ2-5; D is perhaps TRBD1 or TRBD2 (5 bases each). Trimming removed 4 bases at V and 0 bases at J, with 16 bases between. Germline V gene data show CDR1 as SGHRS and CDR2 as YFSETQ. The CDR3 length is 16 residues. CDR3 amino acids: CASSPGWGFDQETQYF. CDR3 sequence (DNA): TGCGCCAGCAGCCCGGGATGGGGGTTCGACCAAGAGACCCAGTACTTC.

There are a few counts of this clonotype. The gene calls are TRBV18 and TRBJ2-7; TRBD2 aligns across 11 bases. The CDR3 spans 15 residues. Trimming removed 6 bases from V and 0 bases from J; junction bases left unmatched: 4. The V gene's germline CDR1 is KGHSH and CDR2 LQKENI. The CDR3 sequence: CASSQTSGSSYEQYV. DNA of the CDR3: TGTGCCAGCTCCCAAACTAGCGGGAGCTCCTACGAGCAGTACGTC.

The chain uses TRBV4-3 and TRBJ1-2; tentatively, D is TRBD1 (6 bases). Germline CDR1 and CDR2: LGHNA and YSLEER. This CDR3 has 14 amino acids. V was pared by 0 bases and J by 8 bases, with 13 bases between. CDR3 amino acids: CASSQDRRGVGYTF. The DNA of the CDR3 is TGCGCCAGCAGCCAAGATCGAAGGGGGGTAGGCTACACCTTC.

This clonotype was seen a few times. The chain employs TRBV12-3 or TRBV12-4 and TRBJ2-5, with TRBD2 matching over 9 bases. This CDR3 is 16 amino acids long. Germline trimming cut 1 base from V and 4 bases from J; bases unmatched to any gene: 7. CDR3 residues: CASSLVASGAVETQYF. DNA for the CDR3: TGTGCCAGCAGTTTAGTGGCTAGCGGGGCGGTAGAGACCCAGTACTTC.

Only a few counts were recorded for this clonotype. The genes are TRBV9 and TRBJ2-1, with D maybe TRBD1 (6 bases). Germline V gene data show CDR1 as SGDLS and CDR2 as YYNGEE. The V and J ends lost 3 bases and 9 bases respectively, with 19 bases between them. The CDR3 contains 15 residues. DNA of the CDR3: TGTGCCAGCAGCGAGAGGGGGTCAGAGGGTGGTGAGCAGTTCTTC. Translated, it gives CASSERGSEGGEQFF.

This clonotype was counted ten times or more. The chain uses TRBV7-2 and TRBJ2-2; 7 nucleotides align to TRBD2. The CDR3 is 15 residues long. V lost 3 bases to trimming and J lost 1 base; unmatched junction nucleotides: 2. In germline, CDR1 is SGHTA, CDR2 FQGNSA. The CDR3: CASSFKRGNTGELFF. The CDR3 DNA follows: TGTGCCAGCAGCTTCAAGCGGGGGAACACCGGGGAGCTGTTTTTT.

In its sample, this clonotype was seen a few times. This chain uses TRBV5-8 with TRBJ2-7; the D is unclear. This CDR3 comprises 13 residues. The germline V and J ends were trimmed by 2 bases and 2 bases, with 8 bases remaining between them. The germline CDR1 and CDR2 sequences are SGHTS and YDEGEE. CDR3 residues: CASSFLVPYEQYF. CDR3 bases: TGTGCCAGCAGCTTCCTAGTCCCCTACGAGCAGTACTTC.

CDR3 protein: CASRLVNTEAFF. The CDR3, as DNA: TGTGCCAGCAGATTGGTGAACACTGAAGCTTTCTTT. The chain links TRBV28 to TRBJ1-1; no clear D. The CDR3 extends over 12 amino acids. Deletions cut 6 bases from V and 0 bases from J, with 5 bases between. Germline V CDR1 and CDR2: MDHEN, SYDVKM.